The 14 T cell receptor beta chains presented below share a single source sample, sequenced in a study of OX40 agonist ivuxolimab in advanced cancers. The repertoire was sequenced with immunoSEQ multiplex PCR; TCRdb's copy has only in-frame clones and lacks some. The data show 20,000 to 25,000 clones, 65% to 85% seen once. The sample consisted of CD4+ or CD8+ T cells sorted from blood, taken in a trial of the OX40 agonist ivuxolimab. The receptor source for this set is an adult with an advanced solid tumor such as melanoma, head and neck, liver or kidney cancer.

The genes are TRBV5-1 and TRBJ1-2; 7 bases are a match to TRBD1. The ends lost 2 bases at V and 8 bases at J; junction bases unmatched: 9. The CDR3 runs 14 residues. The germline gives CDR1 SGHRS, CDR2 YFSETQ. The CDR3 coding sequence is TGCGCCAGCAGCTTCAGACAGGGAACGGGAGGCTACACCTTC. As protein: CASSFRQGTGGYTF.

With respect to this clone: An end of the junction does not agree with germline; a read error may underlie this. The chain couples TRBV9 to TRBJ2-3; TRBD1 matches 7 bases. The CDR3 has 14 amino acids. Germline V gene lookup returns CDR1 SGDLS and CDR2 YYNGEE. The CDR3 coding sequence is TGTGCCAGCAGCCCCCGGACAGGCACGGATACGCAGTATTTT. This encodes CASSPRTGTDTQYF.

The chain links TRBV7-9 to TRBJ2-4; no clear D. The germline V gene encodes CDR1 SEHNR and CDR2 FQNEAQ (reference sequence). V lost 3 bases, J lost 8 bases, and 8 bases lay in between. The CDR3 runs 12 residues. DNA for the CDR3: TGTGCCAGCAGCTTTCTTGGGGACATTCAGTACTTC. This translates into CASSFLGDIQYF.

The chain employs TRBV5-1 and TRBJ2-7, with D perhaps given as TRBD1 or TRBD2 (5 bases each). CDR1 SGHRS and CDR2 YFSETQ come from the germline V gene. V lost 0 bases to trimming and J lost 0 bases, with 16 bases between them. This CDR3 spans 17 amino acids. DNA of the CDR3: TGCGCCAGCAGCTTGGGCTACTCGGGACCCAACTCCTACGAGCAGTACTTC. Translation: CASSLGYSGPNSYEQYF.

The chain carries TRBV29-1 and TRBJ1-1, with 8 bases that match TRBD1. Losses at the gene ends were 3 bases for V and 1 base for J; bases not matched to a gene: 10. Germline lookup yields CDR1 SQVTM and CDR2 ANQGSEA. The CDR3 sequence is 16 residues long. This chain's CDR3 is CSVEDRASGRNTEAFF. Written as DNA, the CDR3 is TGCAGCGTTGAGGACAGGGCCTCTGGCAGGAACACTGAAGCTTTCTTT.

The chain employs TRBV2 and TRBJ2-5, with a tentative D call TRBD2 (6 bases). Judging by the DNA end, TRBJ2-7 fits better; the J call may be wrong. Germline values: CDR1 SNHLY, CDR2 FYNNEI. The CDR3 has 12 amino acids. CDR3 loop: CARGGAAYEQYF. For the CDR3, the DNA is TGTGCCAGAGGAGGGGCGGCCTACGAGCAGTACTTC.

The rearrangement joins TRBV5-1 to TRBJ2-5, with D maybe TRBD1 (5 bases). Trimming stripped 4 bases from V and 5 bases from J, with 24 bases between. Germline V CDR1 and CDR2: SGHRS, YFSETQ. The CDR3 spans 17 residues. Written as DNA, the CDR3 is TGCGCCAGCAGCCAAACGCAGGGTCCCCTCAATGGTGAGACCCAGTACTTC. Residues: CASSQTQGPLNGETQYF.

This chain connects TRBV19 to TRBJ1-2; TRBD1 agrees at 8 bases. Per germline, CDR1 LNHDA and CDR2 SQIVND (reference sequence). The CDR3 sequence is 14 residues long. J lost 8 bases, V lost 0 bases, and 5 bases had no gene match. The CDR3 DNA is TGTGCCAGTAGTATAGAGGCAGGGGGCGCCGGCTACACCTTC. Encoded protein: CASSIEAGGAGYTF.

The V call is TRBV10-3, the J call TRBJ1-5; D ambiguous. Between the trimmed V and J ends, which lost 6 bases and 5 bases, there was a span of 11 bases. In germline, CDR1 is ENHRY, CDR2 SYGVKD. There are 13 residues in the CDR3. The CDR3 DNA is TGTGCCATCAGACCGGAGATCTATCAGCCCCAGCATTTT. It codes for CAIRPEIYQPQHF.

The V and J genes are TRBV9 and TRBJ2-3, with 8 bases identical to TRBD1. CDR3 length equals 16 residues. Trimming took 0 bases from V and 6 from J; bases not matched to a gene: 9. Per the germline V gene, CDR1 is SGDLS and CDR2 is YYNGEE. CDR3 nucleotides: TGTGCCAGCAGCGTAGCCCTGGACAGGGTTGAGGATACGCAGTATTTT. This sequence encodes CASSVALDRVEDTQYF.

V is TRBV7-2 and J is TRBJ1-5; 8 bases fit TRBD1. The germline CDR1 and CDR2 sequences are SGHTA and FQGNSA. V was pared by 4 bases and J by 4 bases, with 9 bases of the junction left unmatched. The CDR3 sequence is 16 residues long. The CDR3 loop is CASSWGGDRRNQPQHF. Here the CDR3 DNA reads TGTGCCAGCAGCTGGGGGGGGGACAGGCGAAATCAGCCCCAGCATTTT.

The CDR3 is CAWGRDSLSYNSPLHF. In DNA, the CDR3 is TGTGCCTGGGGGAGGGACAGCCTCTCCTATAATTCACCCCTCCACTTT. This chain uses TRBV30 with TRBJ1-6, with 7 bases that match TRBD1. The CDR3 is made up of 16 amino acids. In germline, CDR1 is GTSNPN, CDR2 SVGIG (reference sequence). The V and J ends lost 5 bases and 0 bases, in that order; junction bases with no gene match: 7.

The V gene is TRBV5-1, the J gene TRBJ2-3; no clear D gene. Germline V gene sequence: CDR1 SGHRS, CDR2 YFSETQ. V lost 4 bases and J 4 bases, leaving 19 bases between the germline ends. The CDR3 sequence is 16 residues long. DNA for the CDR3: TGCGCCAGCAGCCCTCGACCGGACCTTGGGGCAGATACGCAGTATTTT. Its protein product is CASSPRPDLGADTQYF.

V is TRBV11-1 and J is TRBJ2-5; the D gene could be TRBD1 or TRBD2 (5 bases each). V gave up 3 bases and J gave up 1 base, with 9 bases separating them. Germline V lookup: CDR1 SGHAT, CDR2 FQDESV (reference sequence). This CDR3 region has 14 residues. The CDR3: CASSFSGAQETQYF. The CDR3 DNA follows: TGTGCCAGCAGCTTCTCCGGGGCCCAAGAGACCCAGTACTTC.